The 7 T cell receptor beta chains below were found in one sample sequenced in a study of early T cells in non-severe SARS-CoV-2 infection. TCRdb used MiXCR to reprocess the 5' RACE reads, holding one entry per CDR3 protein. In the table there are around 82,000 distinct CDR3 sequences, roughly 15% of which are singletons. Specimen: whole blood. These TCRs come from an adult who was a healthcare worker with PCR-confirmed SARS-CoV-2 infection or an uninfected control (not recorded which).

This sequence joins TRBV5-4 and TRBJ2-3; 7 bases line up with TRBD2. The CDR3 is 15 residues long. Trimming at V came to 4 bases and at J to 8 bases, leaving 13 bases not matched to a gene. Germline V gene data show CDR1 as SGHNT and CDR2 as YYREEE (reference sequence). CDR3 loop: CASSDRWKRGSTQYF. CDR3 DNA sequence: TGTGCCAGCAGCGACCGCTGGAAGCGGGGTAGTACGCAGTATTTT.

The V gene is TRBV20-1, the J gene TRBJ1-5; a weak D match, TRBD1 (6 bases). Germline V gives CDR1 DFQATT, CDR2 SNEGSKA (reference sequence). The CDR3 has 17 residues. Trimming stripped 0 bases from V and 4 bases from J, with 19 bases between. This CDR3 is CSARDPLNTGYNQPQHF. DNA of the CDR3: TGCAGTGCTAGAGATCCCTTAAACACAGGGTATAATCAGCCCCAGCATTTT.

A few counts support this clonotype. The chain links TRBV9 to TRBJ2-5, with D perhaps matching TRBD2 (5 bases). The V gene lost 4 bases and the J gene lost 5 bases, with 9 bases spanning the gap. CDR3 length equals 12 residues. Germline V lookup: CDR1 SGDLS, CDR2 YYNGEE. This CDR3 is CASSLSGETQYF. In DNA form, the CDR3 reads TGTGCCAGCAGCCTCTCGGGGGAGACCCAGTACTTC. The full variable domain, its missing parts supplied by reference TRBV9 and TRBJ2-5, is DSGVTQTPKHLITATGQRVTLRCSPRSGDLSVYWYQQSLDQGLQFLIQYYNGEERAKGNILERFSAQQFPDLHSELNLSSLELGDSALYFCASSLSGETQYFGPGTRLLVL.

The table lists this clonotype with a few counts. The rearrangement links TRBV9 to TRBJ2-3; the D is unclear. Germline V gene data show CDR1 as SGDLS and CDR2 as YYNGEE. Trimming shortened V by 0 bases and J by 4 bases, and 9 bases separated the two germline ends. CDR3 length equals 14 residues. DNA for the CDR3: TGTGCCAGCAGCGTAGCTGGGCGCGCAGATACGCAGTATTTT. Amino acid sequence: CASSVAGRADTQYF.

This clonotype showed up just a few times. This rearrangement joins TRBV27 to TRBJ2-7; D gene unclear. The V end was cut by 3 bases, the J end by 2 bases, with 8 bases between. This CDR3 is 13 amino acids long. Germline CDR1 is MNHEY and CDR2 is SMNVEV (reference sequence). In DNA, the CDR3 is TGTGCCAGCAGTTTGCGGATAGCCTACGAGCAGTACGTC. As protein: CASSLRIAYEQYV.

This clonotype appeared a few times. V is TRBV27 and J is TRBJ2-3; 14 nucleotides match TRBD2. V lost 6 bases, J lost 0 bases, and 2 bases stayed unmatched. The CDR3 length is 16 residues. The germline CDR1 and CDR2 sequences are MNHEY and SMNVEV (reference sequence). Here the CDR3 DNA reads TGTGCCAGCAGAAGACTAGCGGGGGGGAGCACAGATACGCAGTATTTT. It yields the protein CASRRLAGGSTDTQYF.

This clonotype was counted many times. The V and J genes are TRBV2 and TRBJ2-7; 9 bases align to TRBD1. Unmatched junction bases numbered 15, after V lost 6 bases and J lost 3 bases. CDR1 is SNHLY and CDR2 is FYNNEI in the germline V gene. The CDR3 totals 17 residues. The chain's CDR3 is CASRDGPEDRGFYEQYV. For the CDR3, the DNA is TGTGCCAGCAGGGACGGGCCCGAGGACAGGGGTTTCTACGAGCAGTACGTC.